This T cell receptor (beta chain) was sequenced during a study of identical twins. The study's findings and limits: Twin-shared out-of-frame alpha sequences were enriched for low generation probability. Researchers caution that invariant MAIT and iNKT cells could partly confound zero-insertion analyses.

A universal primer site came from template switching; cDNA carried unique molecular identifiers. TCRdb redid the calling of the 5' RACE reads with MiXCR, one entry per CDR3 protein. The sample records 1.5 million or so distinct CDR3 sequences, about 30% being singletons. Only healthy Caucasians were included as donors. Germline CDR1 is DFQATT and CDR2 is SNEGSKA (reference sequence). J lost 0 bases, V lost 6 bases, and 4 bases had no gene match. This CDR3 is 15 amino acids long. Turning to this clonotype: What it binds is unknown.

The sequence was obtained from a newborn girl in good health. The sample taken for sequencing was cord blood. The chain links TRBV20-1 to TRBJ2-3; 12 nucleotides match TRBD2. CDR3 nucleotides: TGCAGTGCCCCTAGCGGGAGGGCTAGCACAGATACGCAGTATTTT. It codes for CSAPSGRASTDTQYF.